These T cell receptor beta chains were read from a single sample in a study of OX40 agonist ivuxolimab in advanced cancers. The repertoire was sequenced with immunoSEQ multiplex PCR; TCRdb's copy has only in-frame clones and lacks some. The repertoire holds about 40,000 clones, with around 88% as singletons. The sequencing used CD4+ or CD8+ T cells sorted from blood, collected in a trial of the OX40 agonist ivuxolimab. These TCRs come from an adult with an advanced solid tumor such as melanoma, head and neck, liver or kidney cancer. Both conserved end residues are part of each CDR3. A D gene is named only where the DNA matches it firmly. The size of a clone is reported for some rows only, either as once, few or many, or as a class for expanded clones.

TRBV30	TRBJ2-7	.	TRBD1	TGTGCCTGGAGCTTAGGGGGCAGGTGGGCCCCCTACGAGCAGTACTTC	CAWSLGGRWAPYEQYF
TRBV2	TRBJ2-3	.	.	TGTGCCAGCAGAAAAGACTACACGCAGTATTTT	CASRKDYTQYF
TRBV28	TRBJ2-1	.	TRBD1	TGTGCCAGCAGTTTCGGATTTCAGGGGGCTGATTACAATGAGCAGTTCTTC	CASSFGFQGADYNEQFF
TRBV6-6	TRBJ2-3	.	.	TGTGCCAGCAGTTGGGGTACCACAGATACGCAGTATTTT	CASSWGTTDTQYF
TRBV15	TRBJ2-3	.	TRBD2	TGTGCCACCAGCACCCCGACTAGCGGGTCCACAGATACGCAGTATTTT	CATSTPTSGSTDTQYF
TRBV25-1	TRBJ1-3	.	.	TGTGCCAGCAGTGAATATGAAGACTCTGGAAACACCATATATTTT	CASSEYEDSGNTIYF
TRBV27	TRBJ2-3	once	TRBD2	TGTGCCAGCAGTGGGAGCGGGAGAGGGAGCACAGATACGCAGTATTTT	CASSGSGRGSTDTQYF
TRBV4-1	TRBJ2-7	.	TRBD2	TGCGCCAGCAGCCCCGGGACTAGCGGTTACGAGCAGTACTTC	CASSPGTSGYEQYF
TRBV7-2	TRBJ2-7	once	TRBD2	TGTGCCAGCAGCTTCCTAGCGGGAGGGGTTTACGAGCAGTACTTC	CASSFLAGGVYEQYF
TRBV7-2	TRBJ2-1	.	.	TGTGCCAGCAGCTTAGTTAGCGGAGGTTACAATGAGCAGTTCTTC	CASSLVSGGYNEQFF
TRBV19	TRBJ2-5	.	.	TGTGCCAGTAGTATGGCAGGCCAAGAGACCCAGTACTTC	CASSMAGQETQYF
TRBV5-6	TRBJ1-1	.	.	TGTGCCAGCAGCGGACGGTTCACCATGAACACTGAAGCTTTCTTT	CASSGRFTMNTEAFF